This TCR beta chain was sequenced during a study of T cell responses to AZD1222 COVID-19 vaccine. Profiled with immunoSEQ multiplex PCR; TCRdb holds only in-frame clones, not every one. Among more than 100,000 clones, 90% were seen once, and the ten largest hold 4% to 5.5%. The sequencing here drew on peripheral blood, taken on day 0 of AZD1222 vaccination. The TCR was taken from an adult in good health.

For the CDR3, the DNA is TGCGCCAGCAGCCAAATTCCGGGACAGAATTACTATGGCTACACCTTC. Translation: CASSQIPGQNYYGYTF. The V and J genes are TRBV4-1 and TRBJ1-2; 7 nucleotides line up with TRBD1. V trimming: 2 bases; J trimming: 3 bases; junction bases outside the gene matches: 9. Germline loops: CDR1 MGHRA, CDR2 YSYEKL. This CDR3 spans 16 amino acids.